One and the same sample provided the 14 T cell receptor beta chains below, sequenced in a study of regulatory T cells in long-lasting Graves disease. Indicated time point: persistent/refractory GD, antithyroid drugs over 5 years with positive TRAb. TCR sequences were obtained from RNA taken from PBMCs. The authors built TCR beta libraries using iRepertoire HTBI primers and Arm-PCR of CDR3 regions. TCRdb redid the calling of the multiplex PCR reads with MiXCR, one entry per CDR3 protein. The sample lists about 400,000 distinct CDR3 sequences; 20% were seen once. Specimen: peripheral blood mononuclear cells (PBMCs), collected when the disease was refractory, from a patient treated with antithyroid drugs. These receptors were obtained from a female donor with Graves disease.

The chain couples TRBV18 to TRBJ1-5, with 8 bases fitting TRBD1. CDR1 and CDR2 (germline): KGHSH, LQKENI. V lost 3 bases and J lost 0; bases outside the gene matches: 4. This CDR3 spans 16 amino acids. The DNA of the CDR3 is TGTGCCAGCTCACCGGACAGGGTCCTTAGCAATCAGCCCCAGCATTTT. Translation: CASSPDRVLSNQPQHF. Full variable domain (outside the CDR3, taken from reference TRBV18 and TRBJ1-5): NAGVMQNPRHLVRRRGQEARLRCSPMKGHSHVYWYRQLPEEGLKFMVYLQKENIIDESGMPKERFSAEFPKEGPSILRIQQVVRGDSAAYFCASSPDRVLSNQPQHFGDGTRLSIL.

The gene calls are TRBV7-2 and TRBJ2-3, with TRBD2 matching 9 bases. This CDR3 has 16 amino acids. V shed 5 bases and J 0 bases; nucleotides not matched to a gene: 6. The V gene's germline CDR1 is SGHTA and CDR2 FQGNSA. CDR3: CASSLTSGASTDTQYF. As DNA, the CDR3 is TGTGCCAGCAGCCTGACTAGCGGAGCTAGCACAGATACGCAGTATTTT.

The gene calls are TRBV28 and TRBJ2-7; TRBD2 might be the D (6 bases). Germline-derived CDR1 and CDR2 are MDHEN and SYDVKM. The V end lost 2 bases, the J end lost 5 bases, and 10 bases lay between the germline ends. The CDR3 has 13 residues. This CDR3 reads CASSLREWNEQYF. The CDR3, as DNA: TGTGCCAGCAGTTTACGGGAGTGGAACGAGCAGTACTTC.

Notes on this clonotype: This may be a read error: a much more frequent sequence differs by one nucleotide. The chain uses TRBV27 and TRBJ1-1; unclear D gene. The germline CDR1 and CDR2 sequences are MNHEY and SMNVEV (reference sequence). V was trimmed by 4 bases and J by 3 bases, leaving 3 bases between them. The CDR3 sequence is 11 residues long. The CDR3 DNA reads TGTGCCAGCAGTTACGACACTGAAGCTTTCTTT. It yields the protein CASSYDTEAFF.

The chain is built from TRBV20-1 and TRBJ2-3; TRBD2 matches 7 bases. The germline V gene encodes CDR1 DFQATT and CDR2 SNEGSKA (reference sequence). This CDR3 contains 16 residues. V lost 3 bases, J lost 0 bases, and 9 bases stayed unmatched. CDR3 DNA: TGCAGTGCTAGTCCGTGGGCTAGCGGAAGCACAGATACGCAGTATTTT. Translation gives CSASPWASGSTDTQYF.

Ten or more counts support this clonotype. This rearrangement joins TRBV28 to TRBJ2-4; 9 nucleotides match TRBD1. Per germline, CDR1 MDHEN and CDR2 SYDVKM. The ends lost 3 bases at V and 2 bases at J; junction bases unmatched: 5. The CDR3 has 16 residues. The CDR3 here is CASSLRTGVSKNIQYF. Here the CDR3 DNA reads TGTGCCAGCAGTTTGCGGACAGGGGTGTCCAAAAACATTCAGTACTTC. The variable domain in full, completed from reference TRBV28 and TRBJ2-4, reads DVKVTQSSRYLVKRTGEKVFLECVQDMDHENMFWYRQDPGLGLRLIYFSYDVKMKEKGDIPEGYSVSREKKERFSLILESASTNQTSMYLCASSLRTGVSKNIQYFGAGTRLSVL.

The chain has TRBV6-1 and TRBJ2-7; D gene unclear. CDR1 is MNHNS, CDR2 SASEGT, per germline. V shed 5 bases and J shed 4 bases, with 27 bases lying between them. The CDR3 contains 18 residues. The CDR3 nucleotides read TGTGCCAGCAGTTACCCCTGGAGTTCCGCGACGCCACCTTACGAGCAGTACTTC. The encoded protein is CASSYPWSSATPPYEQYF.

This clonotype has a handful of counts. This chain connects TRBV7-6 to TRBJ2-7, with 7 bases identical to TRBD1. The junction had 5 bases not matched to a gene; V was cut back by 0 bases and J by 0 bases. CDR1 is SGHVS, CDR2 FNYEAQ, per germline. CDR3 length equals 16 residues. The CDR3: CASSLARPGGSYEQYF. The CDR3 bases are TGTGCCAGCAGCTTAGCGCGGCCAGGGGGCTCCTACGAGCAGTACTTC.

The chain carries TRBV19 and TRBJ1-1; 7 nucleotides align to TRBD1. V was clipped by 4 bases and J by 4 bases; unmatched bases: 3. This CDR3 is 13 amino acids long. Germline V lookup: CDR1 LNHDA, CDR2 SQIVND (reference sequence). CDR3 residues: CASSTRQGTEAFF. The CDR3 region has the DNA TGTGCCAGTAGTACCCGACAGGGCACTGAAGCTTTCTTT.

This rearrangement joins TRBV29-1 to TRBJ2-1, with D possibly matching TRBD2 (6 bases). The CDR3 has 13 amino acids. V was clipped by 7 bases and J by 4 bases, with 14 bases between them. Germline-derived CDR1 and CDR2 are SQVTM and ANQGSEA. This CDR3 is CSAVLGGYNEQFF. Here the CDR3 DNA reads TGCAGCGCCGTTTTGGGAGGATACAATGAGCAGTTCTTC.

J is TRBJ2-7 and V is TRBV20-1, with 8 nucleotides matching TRBD1. With 6 bases clipped from V and 9 bases from J, the junction kept 7 bases outside the gene matches. Germline CDR1 and CDR2: DFQATT and SNEGSKA (reference sequence). The CDR3 is 11 amino acids. CDR3: CSAKQGDGQYF. CDR3 DNA sequence: TGCAGTGCGAAACAGGGGGACGGGCAGTACTTC.

The DNA for the CDR3 is TGCAGCGTCGCGGAACAGGGCTACGAGCAGTACTTC. This translates into CSVAEQGYEQYF. The chain joins TRBV29-1 to TRBJ2-7; D possibly corresponds to TRBD1 (6 bases). The CDR3 is 12 residues long. V dropped 6 bases and J dropped 3 bases, with 12 bases sitting between them. Germline V gives CDR1 SQVTM, CDR2 ANQGSEA.

This clonotype was detected a few times. The V call is TRBV7-9, the J call TRBJ2-7; TRBD2 might be the D (5 bases). Trimming took 4 bases from V and 4 from J, leaving 11 bases between them. The length of the CDR3 is 13 residues. Germline-derived CDR1 and CDR2 are SEHNR and FQNEAQ (reference sequence). CDR3 sequence (DNA): TGTGCCAGCAGCTCCCCGGGGTTGTACGAGCAGTACTTC. The encoded protein is CASSSPGLYEQYF.

This chain's CDR3 is CASSSTDRGQYEQYF. The CDR3 DNA reads TGTGCCAGCAGCTCTACGGACAGGGGGCAATACGAGCAGTACTTC. This chain links TRBV7-2 with TRBJ2-7; TRBD1 matches 11 bases. Germline trimming cut 4 bases from V and 4 bases from J; bases unmatched to any gene: 6. CDR3 length: 15 residues. The V gene's germline CDR1 is SGHTA and CDR2 FQGNSA. The variable domain in full, with the rest retrieved from reference TRBV7-2 and TRBJ2-7, is GAGVSQSPSNKVTEKGKDVELRCDPISGHTALYWYRQSLGQGLEFLIYFQGNSAPDKSGLPSDRFSAERTGGSVSTLTIQRTQQEDSAVYLCASSSTDRGQYEQYFGPGTRLTVT.